This TCR beta chain was captured in a study of blood T cell repertoires in COVID-19. At the level of the study: Acute-phase and convalescent COVID-19 samples originated in the United States, Italy and Spain. PBMCs, B-cell-depleted T cells, or T cells provided the cDNA or gDNA that made up the material.

CDR1 is KGHDR and CDR2 is SFDVKD in the germline V gene. V was clipped by 2 bases and J by 7 bases; unmatched bases: 9. The length of the CDR3 is 16 residues. Profiled with immunoSEQ multiplex PCR; TCRdb holds only in-frame clones, not every one. The sample has around 290,000 clones, approximately 88% seen once; the top ten hold around 0.9%. Clinical history as reported by participants underpinned cohort assignment. Symptom resolution, clearance, or two negative PCRs marked the recovered donors of Cohort 3. The V gene is TRBV24-1, the J gene TRBJ2-1; 8 bases match TRBD1. The receptor's source is a woman aged 25 to 39 who had recovered from COVID-19. The sample consisted of PBMCs or T cells enriched from blood (not recorded which). CDR3 bases: TGTGCCACCAGTGATTCTCGACAGGGGATGGTTAATGAGCAGTTCTTC. Its translation: CATSDSRQGMVNEQFF.